Presented here are 8 T cell receptor beta chains from one specimen sequenced in a study of CD8+ T cells in alopecia areata. TCR sequencing used cDNA made by reverse transcription of extracted RNA. Profiling relied on immunoSEQ multiplex PCR, and the TCRdb table lists in-frame clones only, not all of them. Here the sample spans approximately 300,000 clones, roughly 50% being singletons. Treatment given: oral pan-JAK inhibitor, 5-10 mg twice daily. The sample here was CD4+ T cells sorted from blood, taken at week 24, from a patient treated with tofacitinib. The receptors shown here come from a human donor with alopecia areata.

This clone appeared a few times. J is TRBJ2-5 and V is TRBV27, with D maybe TRBD2 (5 bases). The CDR3 loop spans 13 amino acids. The germline gives CDR1 MNHEY, CDR2 SMNVEV (reference sequence). Trimming pared 6 bases from V and 7 bases from J, leaving 15 bases between. For the CDR3, the DNA is TGTGCCAGCAGCCTTCGAGGGAGCGGGACCCAGTACTTC. Translation: CASSLRGSGTQYF.

V and J are TRBV30 and TRBJ2-7; TRBD2 might be the D (6 bases). The length of the CDR3 is 13 residues. Germline V gene data show CDR1 as GTSNPN and CDR2 as SVGIG (reference sequence). V shed 8 bases and J shed 0 bases, with 14 bases lying between them. The CDR3 protein is CASGQFSSYEQYF. CDR3 in DNA: TGTGCCAGCGGGCAGTTCAGCTCCTACGAGCAGTACTTC.

The rearrangement uses TRBV27 and TRBJ2-7, with D perhaps TRBD1 (6 bases). The germline V and J ends were trimmed by 8 bases and 3 bases, with 14 bases remaining between them. Germline assignment: CDR1 MNHEY and CDR2 SMNVEV (reference sequence). The CDR3 covers 13 residues. The CDR3 DNA reads as TGTGCCAGCCGGCTCTCACAGGGCTACGAGCAGTACTTC. Amino acid sequence: CASRLSQGYEQYF.

This clone was observed a few times. V gene TRBV29-1 combines with J gene TRBJ2-5, with 10 bases lining up with TRBD1. The J call may be wrong; the DNA end is better matched by TRBJ2-7. This CDR3 has 12 residues. Germline V gene sequence: CDR1 SQVTM, CDR2 ANQGSEA. CDR3 loop: CSAGTGAGEQYF. For the CDR3, the DNA is TGCAGCGCTGGGACAGGGGCCGGCGAGCAGTACTTC.

The rearrangement links TRBV2 to TRBJ2-3, with 9 bases aligning to TRBD2. Germline CDR1 SNHLY, CDR2 FYNNEI. The CDR3 consists of 17 residues. J was trimmed by 1 base and V by 10 bases; bases with no gene match: 15. The CDR3 nucleotides read TGTGCCATTGATTCCGGGACTAGCTCCACCCGCACAGATACGCAGTATTTT. Translated: CAIDSGTSSTRTDTQYF.

The CDR3: CASSDEGSGSYNSPLHF. The CDR3 region has the DNA TGTGCCAGCAGTGATGAGGGAAGCGGCTCCTATAATTCACCCCTCCACTTT. The chain has TRBV2 and TRBJ1-6; D remains unclear. CDR1 and CDR2 from the germline V gene are SNHLY and FYNNEI. The V and J ends lost 3 bases and 0 bases respectively, with 12 bases between them. The CDR3 sequence is 17 residues long.

This chain uses TRBV29-1 with TRBJ2-7, with TRBD1 matching over 7 bases. Germline CDR1 reads SQVTM; CDR2 reads ANQGSEA. This CDR3 has 14 residues. The V gene end was trimmed by 6 bases and the J gene end by 0 bases; junction bases not matched to a gene: 8. Here the CDR3 reads CSVGDRVYSYEQYF. Written as DNA, the CDR3 is TGCAGCGTCGGAGACAGGGTCTACTCCTACGAGCAGTACTTC.

The chain carries TRBV6-1 and TRBJ1-2; TRBD1 aligns across 9 bases. CDR1 and CDR2 (germline): MNHNS, SASEGT. V trimming: 2 bases; J trimming: 5 bases; junction bases outside the gene matches: 6. The CDR3 totals 15 residues. CDR3 region: CASSEPGQGVYGYTF. CDR3 DNA sequence: TGTGCCAGCAGTGAACCGGGACAGGGAGTGTATGGCTACACCTTC.